This T cell receptor (beta chain) was identified during a study of blood T cells in healthy people across ages. V was trimmed by 6 bases and J by 4 bases, leaving 13 bases between them. Germline CDR1 is SQVTM and CDR2 is ANQGSEA. This CDR3 contains 13 residues. The authors ran a second PCR of roughly 6 to 12 cycles using a sample-barcoded 5' primer and a J-beta primer mix. Using its own MiXCR run on the 5' RACE reads, TCRdb lists one record per CDR3 protein. Of 980,000 or so distinct CDR3 sequences listed, roughly 50% are singletons. This sequence was found in a man aged 25 to 40 in good health. The specimen was blood. V gene TRBV29-1 combines with J gene TRBJ1-5; D is possibly TRBD1 (5 bases). Here the CDR3 reads CSVGDGFNQPQHF. The CDR3 bases are TGCAGCGTCGGGGACGGCTTTAATCAGCCCCAGCATTTT.